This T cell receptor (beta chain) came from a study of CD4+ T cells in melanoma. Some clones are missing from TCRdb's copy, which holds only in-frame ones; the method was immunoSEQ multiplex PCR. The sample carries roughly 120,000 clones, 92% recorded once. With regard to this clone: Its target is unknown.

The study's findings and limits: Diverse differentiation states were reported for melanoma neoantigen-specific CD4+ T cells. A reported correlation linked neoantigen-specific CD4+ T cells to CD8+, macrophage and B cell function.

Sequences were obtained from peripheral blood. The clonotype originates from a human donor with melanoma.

DNA for the CDR3: TGTGCCAGCAGCTTAGAACGCGGAGGGACAAGACAGTACTTC. Protein product: CASSLERGGTRQYF. The gene calls are TRBV7-2 and TRBJ2-7; D tentatively reads TRBD1 or TRBD2 (6 bases each). CDR1 SGHTA and CDR2 FQGNSA come from the germline V gene. CDR3 length: 14 residues. V was pared by 1 base and J by 10 bases, with 17 bases between.